By its share, the clone carrying this T cell receptor (beta chain) is medium-sized (0.01 to 0.1%). The entire patient cohort was treatment-naive prior to thyroid surgery. TCRdb re-called the PCR reads via MiXCR. Found here are under 20,000 clones, roughly a third of them singletons; the top ten hold 9.5% to 11%. In germline, CDR1 is GTSNPN, CDR2 SVGIG (reference sequence). V gave up 0 bases and J gave up 7 bases; unmatched junction bases: 7. The CDR3 consists of 15 residues. These data originate in a study of metastatic and nonmetastatic thyroid tumors. The source material was tumor tissue. The TCR sequence derives from a male donor with papillary thyroid cancer or a benign thyroid nodule (not recorded which). Some clones in this sample may be carry-over from other donors' samples. V gene TRBV30 combines with J gene TRBJ2-7, with 12 bases identical to TRBD1. CDR3 nucleotides: TGTGCCTGGAGTGTACTGGGGACAGGGGGCCGGGAGCAGTACTTC. Translating gives CAWSVLGTGGREQYF.